This T cell receptor (beta chain) appears in the sequencing data of a study of technical replicates of blood from four donors. V trimming: 8 bases; J trimming: 7 bases; junction bases outside the gene matches: 12. Germline assignment: CDR1 MNHEY and CDR2 SVGAGI. The CDR3 runs 14 residues. Repertoires were generated with immunoSEQ multiplex PCR, while TCRdb's copy carries only in-frame clones and drops some. The sample comprises about 81,000 clones, 90% to 97% of which are singletons, and roughly 0.4% rests with the top ten. Specimen: T cells isolated from PBMCs. The origin of this receptor is a human donor in good health. The genes are TRBV6-5 and TRBJ1-2, with 8 bases that match TRBD1. The CDR3 DNA sequence: TGTGCCAGCGGACAGGGAGGGTGGGATAGTGGCTACACCTTC. The encoded protein is CASGQGGWDSGYTF.